This TCR beta chain derives from a study of blood T cell repertoires in COVID-19. Study at large: Both acute and convalescent COVID-19 samples were obtained from the United States, Italy and Spain. The cDNA or gDNA used as material had been derived from T cells, B-cell-depleted T cells, or PBMCs.

Study processing details: Scientists estimated how many nucleated cells there were by amplifying reference gene primers. Clones were sequenced by immunoSEQ multiplex PCR, and TCRdb holds only the in-frame ones, with some missing. That table furnishes V, J and clone size, whereas the DNA furnished D and trimming. Of 50,000 to 70,000 clones listed, roughly 76% are singletons. This CDR3 spans 12 amino acids. The V and J ends lost 0 bases and 5 bases respectively, with 5 bases between them. In germline, CDR1 is SGHDT, CDR2 YYEEEE. The source is a man aged 50-59 years with active or convalescent COVID-19. The chain uses TRBV5-6 and TRBJ1-2, with no clear D. Sequencing was carried out using peripheral blood. The CDR3 is CASSLDEYGYTF. CDR3 nucleotide sequence: TGTGCCAGCAGCTTGGACGAGTATGGCTACACCTTC.